The subject of this entry is one TCR beta chain. The target antigen is unknown. This sample was taken from a study of shared clonotypes between healthy human individuals. The study's findings and limits: Naive subsets, compared against memory subsets, generally had larger estimated richness values. Of the naive CD4 clonotypes, approximately 5% were shared across several donors.

The V and J ends lost 1 base and 5 bases respectively, with 11 bases between them. The CDR3 runs to 15 residues. CDR1 is LGHNA and CDR2 is YSLEER in the germline V gene. Genomic DNA of every subset was divided equally among multiple immunoSEQ plates. Sorted subsets were amplified in replicate PCRs using 200 ng DNA, around 30,000 T cell genomes. Using immunoSEQ multiplex PCR, the repertoire was profiled, and TCRdb retains in-frame clones only, with some absent. This sample yields approximately 2.5 million clones, of which more than 80% are seen a single time; over 0.12% belongs to the top ten. The rearrangement links TRBV4-3 to TRBJ2-2; D perhaps matches TRBD1 (6 bases). The sequencing sample was made of naive CD4+ T cells sorted from blood. Subset: CD45RA+ positively selected. The source is a man aged 18 to 35 in good health. The CDR3 DNA follows: TGCGCCAGCAGCCAAGTCAGGGGCATTACCGGGGAGCTGTTTTTT. Amino acids: CASSQVRGITGELFF.